The source of this T cell receptor beta chain is a study of OX40 agonist ivuxolimab in advanced cancers. Sequenced by immunoSEQ multiplex PCR; TCRdb stores in-frame clones only, minus some. The table has about 30,000 clones, 86% seen once. The sample holds a few counts of this clone. Trimming took 5 bases from V and 4 from J, leaving 9 bases between them. CDR3 length: 12 residues. Germline V gene lookup returns CDR1 MGHDK and CDR2 SYGVNS. The source of this sequence is an adult with an advanced solid tumor such as melanoma, head and neck, liver or kidney cancer. V and J are TRBV25-1 and TRBJ2-7; a possible D gene is TRBD1 (6 bases). Sample: CD4+ or CD8+ T cells sorted from blood, taken in a trial of the OX40 agonist ivuxolimab. Here the CDR3 reads CASSLGAYEQYF. The CDR3 coding sequence is TGTGCCAGCAGTTTGGGGGCGTACGAGCAGTACTTC.